This is a list of T cell receptor beta chains from one sample in a study of blood T cell repertoires in COVID-19. Using immunoSEQ multiplex PCR, the repertoire was profiled, and TCRdb retains in-frame clones only, with some absent. The sample consists of 65,000 or so clones, nearly 80% of them appearing once. The source material was peripheral blood. The receptors originated from a human donor in a cohort sampled during active COVID-19. The conserved cysteine and the conserved F or W are not part of the CDR3 here.

v_call,cdr3_aa
TRBV2,ASSERDRARELF
TRBV5-1,ASTGQTNTEAF
TRBV19,ASGGRDLYNEQF
TRBV6-5,ASTLDVAAYEQY
TRBV3-1/TRBV3-2,ASSGTGNQPQH
TRBV4-2,ASSDRLSSYNEQF
TRBV11-2,ASSLETGGSGEQY
TRBV13,ASSLPGQGAADTQY
TRBV5-1,ASTWVSPSREKLF
TRBV25-1,ASTLTQY
TRBV20-1,SASKVGRTHNEQF
TRBV5-6,ASSPGHTEAF
TRBV10-1,ASSPSGRVSSYEQY
TRBV2,ASSALASGRGDTQY
TRBV2,ASGSGQTYEQY
TRBV10-3,ASKTGGMNTEAF
TRBV18,ASSSGANEKLF
TRBV7-2,ASSPWGGAGNEQF
TRBV25-1,ASSLQNYGYT
TRBV10-3,AIRDSDLQPQH
TRBV18,ASSPPRQGPEKLF
TRBV9,ASSVGQGWGTEAF
TRBV2,ASSGQGAYRSNQPQH
TRBV29-1,SVQPGLAGINEQF
TRBV28,ASSLGGNPYEQY
TRBV10-3,AITEDGNNEQF
TRBV28,ASSPDLGTSGTNRY
TRBV28,ASRQQGTRNGELF
TRBV10-3,AISEGRDETQY